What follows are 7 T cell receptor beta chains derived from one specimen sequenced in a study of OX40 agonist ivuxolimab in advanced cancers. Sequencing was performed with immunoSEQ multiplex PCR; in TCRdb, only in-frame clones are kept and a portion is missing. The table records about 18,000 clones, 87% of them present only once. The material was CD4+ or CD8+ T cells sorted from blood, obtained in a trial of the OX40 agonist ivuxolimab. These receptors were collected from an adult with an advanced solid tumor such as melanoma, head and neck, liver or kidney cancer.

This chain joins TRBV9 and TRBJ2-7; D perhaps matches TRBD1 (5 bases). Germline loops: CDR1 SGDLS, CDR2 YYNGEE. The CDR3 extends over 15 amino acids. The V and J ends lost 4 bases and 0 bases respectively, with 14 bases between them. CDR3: CASSPQGAGSYEQYF. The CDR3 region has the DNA TGTGCCAGCAGCCCCCAAGGGGCCGGCTCCTACGAGCAGTACTTC.

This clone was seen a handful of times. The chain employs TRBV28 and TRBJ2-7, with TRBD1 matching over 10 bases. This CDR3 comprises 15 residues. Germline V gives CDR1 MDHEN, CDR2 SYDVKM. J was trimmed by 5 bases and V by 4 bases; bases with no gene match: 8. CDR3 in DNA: TGTGCCAGCAGTTCCCGGGACAGGGGTGGGGACGAGCAGTACTTC. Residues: CASSSRDRGGDEQYF.

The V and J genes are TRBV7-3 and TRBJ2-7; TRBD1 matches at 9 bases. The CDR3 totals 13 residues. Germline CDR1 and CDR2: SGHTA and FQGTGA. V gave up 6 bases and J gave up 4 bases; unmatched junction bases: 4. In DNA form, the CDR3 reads TGTGCCAGCAGTCCGGACAGGGGTTACGAGCAGTACTTC. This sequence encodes CASSPDRGYEQYF.

The CDR3: CASSQDSAGVTDTQYF. The CDR3 DNA follows: TGCGCCAGCAGCCAAGATTCTGCGGGAGTGACAGATACGCAGTATTTT. The rearrangement uses TRBV4-3 and TRBJ2-3; 7 bases are shared with TRBD2. The CDR3 has 16 amino acids. CDR1 and CDR2 from the germline V gene are LGHNA and YSLEER. V shed 0 bases, J shed 3 bases, and the junction held 6 bases outside the gene matches.

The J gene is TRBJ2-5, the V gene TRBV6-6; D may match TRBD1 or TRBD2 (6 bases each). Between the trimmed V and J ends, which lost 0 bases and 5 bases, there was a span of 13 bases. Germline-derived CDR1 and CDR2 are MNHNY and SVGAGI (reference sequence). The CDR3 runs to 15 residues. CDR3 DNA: TGTGCCAGCAGTTACTCGCCGGGGGCATGGGAGACCCAGTACTTC. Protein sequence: CASSYSPGAWETQYF.

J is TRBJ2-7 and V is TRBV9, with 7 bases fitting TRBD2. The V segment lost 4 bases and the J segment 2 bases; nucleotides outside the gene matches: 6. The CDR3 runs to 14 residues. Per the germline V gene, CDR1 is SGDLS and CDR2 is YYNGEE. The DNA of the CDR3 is TGTGCCAGCAGCCCTAGCGGAGCTCCCTACGAGCAGTACTTC. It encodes CASSPSGAPYEQYF.

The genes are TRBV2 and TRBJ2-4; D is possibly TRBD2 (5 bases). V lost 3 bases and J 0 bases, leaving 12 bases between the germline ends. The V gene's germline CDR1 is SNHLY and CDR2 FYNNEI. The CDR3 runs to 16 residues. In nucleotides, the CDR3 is TGTGCCAGCAGTGAGTCCAGCGGTTTAGCCAAAAACATTCAGTACTTC. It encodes CASSESSGLAKNIQYF.